This T cell receptor beta chain was recovered during a study of control samples from healthy donors and cancer patients. This table comes from immunoSEQ multiplex PCR, and its TCRdb copy is limited to in-frame clones, with some not included. The sample carries about 53,000 clones, 87% recorded once. The material sequenced was PBMCs. The TCR sequence derives from a man in his 60s with head and neck cancer.

CDR3 amino acids: CASSQAGQGGKTQYF. CDR3 in DNA: TGTGCCAGCAGTCAAGCGGGACAGGGCGGGAAGACCCAGTACTTC. The J gene is TRBJ2-5, the V gene TRBV28; 9 positions agree with TRBD1. With V trimmed by 5 bases and J by 6 bases, 10 bases remained unmatched. The CDR3 contains 15 residues. The germline V gene has CDR1 MDHEN and CDR2 SYDVKM.